This is a list of T cell receptor beta chains from one sample in a study of blood T cell repertoires in COVID-19. Assay used: immunoSEQ multiplex PCR; TCRdb lists only in-frame clones, some missing. The data hold approximately 140,000 clones, with around 87% observed a single time. Sequences were obtained from peripheral blood. The receptors come from a man aged 65 to 85 with active COVID-19. The CDR3 runs from the conserved cysteine through the conserved F or W. The D gene is left open where the match is weak. Size is omitted from some rows. Given values are once, few, many or a class for expanded clones.

d_call	j_call	clone_size	v_call	cdr3_aa	cdr3_nt
TRBD2	TRBJ2-1	NA	TRBV5-5	CASSREGLAGAGEQFF	TGTGCCAGCAGCCGCGAGGGACTAGCGGGAGCTGGGGAGCAGTTCTTC
TRBD2	TRBJ2-1	NA	TRBV5-1	CASSYSGRVESEQFF	TGCGCCAGCAGCTACAGCGGGAGGGTCGAGTCCGAGCAGTTCTTC
NA	TRBJ2-5	NA	TRBV18	CASSPRYREETQYF	TGTGCCAGCTCACCACGATACAGGGAAGAGACCCAGTACTTC
TRBD1	TRBJ1-4	NA	TRBV5-6	CASSLKTGEDEKLFF	TGTGCCAGCAGCCTTAAGACAGGGGAGGACGAAAAACTGTTTTTT
NA	TRBJ1-4	once	TRBV7-9	CASSLAQGTDNEKLFF	TGTGCCAGCAGCTTAGCGCAGGGGACGGATAATGAAAAACTGTTTTTT
TRBD1	TRBJ2-7	NA	TRBV6-2/TRBV6-3	CASSLGTGGSREQYF	TGTGCCAGCAGTCTTGGGACAGGGGGCTCACGGGAGCAGTACTTC
TRBD1	TRBJ1-4	NA	TRBV7-9	CASSPGTATNEKLFF	TGTGCCAGCAGCCCCGGGACAGCTACTAATGAAAAACTGTTTTTT
NA	TRBJ2-1	NA	TRBV3-1/TRBV3-2	CASSRGAGSYNEQFF	TGTGCCAGCAGCCGGGGAGCCGGTTCCTACAATGAGCAGTTCTTC
NA	TRBJ2-6	NA	TRBV24-1	CATSDGGRGHPGVLTF	TGTGCCACCAGTGACGGAGGACGGGGTCACCCGGGCGTCCTGACTTTC
TRBD2	TRBJ2-2	NA	TRBV5-1	CASSPVVAGGTGELFF	TGCGCCAGCAGTCCCGTGGTAGCGGGTGGCACCGGGGAGCTGTTTTTT
TRBD1	TRBJ2-7	NA	TRBV27	CASSFRPTGAPYEQYF	TGTGCCAGCAGTTTCCGACCAACAGGGGCCCCCTACGAGCAGTACTTC
NA	TRBJ1-1	NA	TRBV12-3/TRBV12-4	CASSFHPGTEAFF	TGTGCCAGCAGTTTTCATCCCGGGACTGAAGCTTTCTTT
TRBD2	TRBJ2-1	NA	TRBV11-3	CASSLASGMMNEQFF	TGTGCCAGCAGCTTAGCCAGCGGGATGATGAATGAGCAGTTCTTC
TRBD1	TRBJ2-7	NA	TRBV28	CASSSQGASTSYEQYF	TGTGCCAGCAGTTCCCAGGGGGCGAGTACGTCCTACGAGCAGTACTTC
NA	TRBJ1-1	NA	TRBV28	CASSPPGHYMNTEAFF	TGTGCCAGCAGTCCCCCGGGACACTACATGAACACTGAAGCTTTCTTT
TRBD2	TRBJ2-2	NA	TRBV5-1	CASSLASGISTGELFF	TGCGCCAGCAGCTTGGCTAGCGGGATAAGCACCGGGGAGCTGTTTTTT
NA	TRBJ1-4	NA	TRBV7-9	CASSLARNRVGEKLFF	TGTGCCAGCAGCTTAGCGAGGAACAGGGTCGGTGAAAAACTGTTTTTT
NA	TRBJ1-3	NA	TRBV28	CASSPDRIIGNTIYF	TGTGCCAGCAGTCCCGACAGGATTATTGGAAACACCATATATTTT
NA	TRBJ2-7	few	TRBV5-4	CASQKVSGEQYF	TGTGCCAGCCAAAAGGTTAGCGGCGAGCAGTACTTC
TRBD1	TRBJ1-2	NA	TRBV5-1	CASSPPGQNYGYTF	TGCGCCAGCAGCCCTCCGGGACAGAACTATGGCTACACCTTC
NA	TRBJ1-2	many	TRBV27	CASSSQVRAGGVLYGYTF	TGTGCCAGCAGTTCCCAAGTAAGAGCAGGAGGGGTCTTATATGGCTACACCTTC
NA	TRBJ1-2	NA	TRBV5-4	CASSLKGVDGYTF	TGTGCCAGCAGCTTGAAAGGGGTGGACGGCTACACCTTC
NA	TRBJ1-6	NA	TRBV9	CASSVAGLGSPLHF	TGTGCCAGCAGCGTGGCGGGGCTAGGGTCACCCCTCCACTTT
NA	TRBJ1-5	NA	TRBV19	CASSILGDNQPQHF	TGTGCCAGTAGTATCTTAGGGGACAATCAGCCCCAGCATTTT
NA	TRBJ2-3	NA	TRBV5-4	CASSRLSQGVDTQYF	TGTGCCAGCAGCCGCCTAAGCCAGGGTGTAGATACGCAGTATTTT
TRBD2	TRBJ2-2	NA	TRBV5-6	CASSSVTSGTGELFF	TGTGCCAGCAGCTCGGTGACTAGCGGTACCGGGGAGCTGTTTTTT
TRBD2	TRBJ2-7	NA	TRBV2	CASSQGTSGFYEQYF	TGTGCCAGCAGCCAAGGGACTAGCGGGTTCTACGAGCAGTACTTC
NA	TRBJ1-4	NA	TRBV29-1	CSVGDGTNEKLFF	TGCAGCGTTGGAGATGGCACTAATGAAAAACTGTTTTTT
NA	TRBJ1-3	NA	TRBV30	CASGRGFSGNTIYF	TGTGCCTCGGGGAGGGGGTTCTCTGGAAACACCATATATTTT
TRBD2	TRBJ2-1	NA	TRBV6-6	CASSTMTSGRDNEQFF	TGTGCCAGCAGTACAATGACTAGCGGGAGGGACAATGAGCAGTTCTTC
TRBD1	TRBJ1-1	NA	TRBV7-3	CASSSDRGMVTFF	TGTGCCAGCAGCTCCGACAGGGGCATGGTAACTTTCTTT
NA	TRBJ2-5	NA	TRBV11-2	CASSLDEQGGRETQYF	TGTGCCAGCAGCTTAGATGAACAGGGGGGGAGGGAGACCCAGTACTTC
TRBD1	TRBJ1-6	NA	TRBV5-1	CASSLGTGANSPLHF	TGCGCCAGCAGCTTGGGGACAGGGGCTAATTCACCCCTCCACTTT
TRBD2	TRBJ2-1	NA	TRBV5-6	CASSLGREHEQFF	TGTGCCAGCAGCCTCGGGCGGGAGCATGAGCAGTTCTTC
NA	TRBJ2-4	NA	TRBV5-6	CASSTPGLIAKNIQYF	TGTGCCAGCAGCACCCCGGGACTGATAGCCAAAAACATTCAGTACTTC
TRBD1	TRBJ1-6	NA	TRBV5-6	CASRRQGTLNSPLHF	TGTGCCAGCAGGAGACAGGGGACTTTAAATTCACCCCTCCACTTT
TRBD1	TRBJ2-7	few	TRBV29-1	CSASGAALGDRAPYEQYF	TGCAGCGCCAGCGGGGCGGCCCTAGGGGACAGGGCCCCCTACGAGCAGTACTTC
TRBD1	TRBJ2-3	NA	TRBV5-8	CASSLSPGGLTDTQYF	TGTGCCAGCAGCTTGTCCCCAGGGGGCCTCACAGATACGCAGTATTTT
TRBD1	TRBJ2-2	few	TRBV5-1	CASSSLKQGWSGELFF	TGCGCCAGCAGCTCGCTCAAACAGGGGTGGTCCGGGGAGCTGTTTTTT